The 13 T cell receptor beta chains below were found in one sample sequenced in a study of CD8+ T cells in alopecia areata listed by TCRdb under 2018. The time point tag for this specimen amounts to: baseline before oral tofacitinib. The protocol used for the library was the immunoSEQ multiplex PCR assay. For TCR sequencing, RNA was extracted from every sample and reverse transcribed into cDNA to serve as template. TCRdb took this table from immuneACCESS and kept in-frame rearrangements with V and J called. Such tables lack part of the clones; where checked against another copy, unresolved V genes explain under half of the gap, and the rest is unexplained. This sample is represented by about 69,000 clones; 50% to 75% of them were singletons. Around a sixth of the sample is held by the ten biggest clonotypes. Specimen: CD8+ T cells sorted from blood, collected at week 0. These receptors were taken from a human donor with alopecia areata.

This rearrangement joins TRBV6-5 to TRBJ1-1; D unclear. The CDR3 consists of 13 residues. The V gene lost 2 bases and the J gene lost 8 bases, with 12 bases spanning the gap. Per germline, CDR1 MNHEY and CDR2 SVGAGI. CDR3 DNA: TGTGCCAGCAGTTACAACCCACAAGGGGAAGCTTTCTTT. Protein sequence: CASSYNPQGEAFF.

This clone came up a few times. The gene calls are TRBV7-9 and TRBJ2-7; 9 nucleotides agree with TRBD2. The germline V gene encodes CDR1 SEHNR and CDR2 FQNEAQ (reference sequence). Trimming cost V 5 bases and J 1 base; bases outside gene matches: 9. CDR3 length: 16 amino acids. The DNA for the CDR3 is TGTGCCAGCAGCCGGAATAGCGGGAGCGGATCCTACGAGCAGTACTTC. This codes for CASSRNSGSGSYEQYF.

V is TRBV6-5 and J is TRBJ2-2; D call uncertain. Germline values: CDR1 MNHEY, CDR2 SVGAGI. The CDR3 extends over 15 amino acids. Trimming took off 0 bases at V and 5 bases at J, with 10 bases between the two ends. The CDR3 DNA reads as TGTGCCAGCAGTTACTCTATATACGGTACCGGGGAGCTGTTTTTT. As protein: CASSYSIYGTGELFF.

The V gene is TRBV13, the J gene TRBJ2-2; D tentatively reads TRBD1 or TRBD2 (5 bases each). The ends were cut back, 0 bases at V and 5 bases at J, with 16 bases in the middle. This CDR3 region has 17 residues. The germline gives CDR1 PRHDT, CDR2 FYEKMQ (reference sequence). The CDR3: CASSLGQQGPRTGELFF. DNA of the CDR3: TGTGCCAGCAGCTTAGGCCAGCAGGGACCGCGGACCGGGGAGCTGTTTTTT.

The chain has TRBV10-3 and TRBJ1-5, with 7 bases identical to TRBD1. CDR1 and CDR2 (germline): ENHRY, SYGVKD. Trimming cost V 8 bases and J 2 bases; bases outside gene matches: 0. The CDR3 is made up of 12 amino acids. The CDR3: CAIGTGNQPQHF. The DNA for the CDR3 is TGTGCCATCGGGACAGGCAATCAGCCCCAGCATTTT.

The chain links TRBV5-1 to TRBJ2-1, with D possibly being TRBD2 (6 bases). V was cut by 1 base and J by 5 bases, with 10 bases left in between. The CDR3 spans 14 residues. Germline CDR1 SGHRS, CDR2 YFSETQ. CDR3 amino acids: CASSLRGLNNEQFF. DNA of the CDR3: TGCGCCAGCAGCTTGCGGGGGTTAAACAATGAGCAGTTCTTC.

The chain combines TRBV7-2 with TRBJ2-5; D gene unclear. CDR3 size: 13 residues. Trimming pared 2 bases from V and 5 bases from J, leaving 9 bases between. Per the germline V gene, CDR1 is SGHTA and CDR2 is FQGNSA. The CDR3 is CASSLQLRETQYF. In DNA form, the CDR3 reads TGTGCCAGCAGCTTACAGCTTAGGGAGACCCAGTACTTC.

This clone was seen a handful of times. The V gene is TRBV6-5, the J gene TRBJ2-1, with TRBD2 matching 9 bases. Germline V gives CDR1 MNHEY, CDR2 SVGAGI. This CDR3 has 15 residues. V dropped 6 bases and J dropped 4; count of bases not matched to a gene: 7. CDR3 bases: TGTGCCAGCAGCCAGACTAGCGGTCCTTACAATGAGCAGTTCTTC. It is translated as CASSQTSGPYNEQFF.

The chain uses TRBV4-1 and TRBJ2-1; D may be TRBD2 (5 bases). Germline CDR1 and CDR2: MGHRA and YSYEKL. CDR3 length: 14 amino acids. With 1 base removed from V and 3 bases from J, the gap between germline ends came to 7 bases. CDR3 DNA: TGCGCCAGCAGCCAAGGAGCGGACTACAATGAGCAGTTCTTC. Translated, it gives CASSQGADYNEQFF.

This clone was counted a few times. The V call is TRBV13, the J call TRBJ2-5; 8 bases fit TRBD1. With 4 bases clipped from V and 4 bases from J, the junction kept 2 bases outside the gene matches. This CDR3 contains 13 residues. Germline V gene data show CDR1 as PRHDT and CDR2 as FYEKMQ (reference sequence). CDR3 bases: TGTGCCAGCAGCTCAGGGGGCGTAGAGACCCAGTACTTC. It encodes CASSSGGVETQYF. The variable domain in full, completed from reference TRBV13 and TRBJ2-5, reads AAGVIQSPRHLIKEKRETATLKCYPIPRHDTVYWYQQGPGQDPQFLISFYEKMQSDKGSIPDRFSAQQFSDYHSELNMSSLELGDSALYFCASSSGGVETQYFGPGTRLLVL.

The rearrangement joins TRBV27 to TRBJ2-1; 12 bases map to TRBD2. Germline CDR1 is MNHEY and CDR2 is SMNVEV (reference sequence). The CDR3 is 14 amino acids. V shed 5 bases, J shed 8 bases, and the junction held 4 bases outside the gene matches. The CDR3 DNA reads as TGTGCCAGCAGTCGACTAGCGGGAGTCTATGAGCAGTTCTTC. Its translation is CASSRLAGVYEQFF.

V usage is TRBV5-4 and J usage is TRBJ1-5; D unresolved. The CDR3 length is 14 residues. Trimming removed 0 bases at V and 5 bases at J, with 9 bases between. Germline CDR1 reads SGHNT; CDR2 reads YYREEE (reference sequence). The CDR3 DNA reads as TGTGCCAGCAGCTTGGGGGCCCACGATCAGCCCCAGCATTTT. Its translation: CASSLGAHDQPQHF.

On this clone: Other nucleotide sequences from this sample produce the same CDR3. The CDR3 protein is CSVEDEGTYEQYF. DNA for the CDR3: TGCAGCGTTGAAGACGAGGGTACCTACGAGCAGTACTTC. The chain carries TRBV29-1 and TRBJ2-7; D is possibly TRBD2 (5 bases). V shed 0 bases and J shed 2 bases, with 8 bases lying between them. The CDR3 loop spans 13 amino acids. Germline V gives CDR1 SQVTM, CDR2 ANQGSEA.